Shown below are 10 T cell receptor beta chains from a single sample sequenced in a study of read filtering for tumor transcriptome and immune sequencing (dated by TCRdb to about 2020). Sequencer: Illumina HiSeq 4000. The Immunoverse kit was used to build TCR libraries from around 420 ng RNA, with molecular barcoded adaptors covering alpha/delta and beta/gamma chains. TCRdb redid the processing of the public reads, applying fastp at Q25 and MiXCR, and retained in-frame beta chains. Rows are unified per CDR3 protein, each entry keeping the most common DNA and genes. The sample table lists about 19,000 distinct CDR3 sequences, approximately 20% of them with a count of one. Jointly, the top ten make up 24% of the sample. The sequenced sample consisted of a population of CD138-negative cells sorted from bone marrow. This specimen's cell subset or site label, per the study, means: bone marrow mononuclear cells depleted of CD138+ plasma/myeloma cells by negative magnetic selection. The receptors come from a donor aged 40 or over with multiple myeloma.

Turning to this clonotype: A single base separates this from a much larger clone, so it may be a read error. The chain couples TRBV5-4 to TRBJ2-2; D call uncertain. The germline gives CDR1 SGHNT, CDR2 YYREEE (reference sequence). The CDR3 spans 12 residues. CDR3 nucleotides: TGTGCCAGCAACTTGTCCGGTGGGGAGCTGTTTTTT. It is translated as CASNLSGGELFF.

Only a few counts were recorded for this clonotype. The chain employs TRBV20-1 and TRBJ1-5; 7 bases match TRBD1. Trimming took 3 bases from V and 4 from J; bases not matched to a gene: 9. Germline lookup yields CDR1 DFQATT and CDR2 SNEGSKA (reference sequence). The CDR3 spans 15 residues. The CDR3 protein is CSARQRQGWNQPQHF. CDR3 coding DNA: TGCAGTGCTAGGCAACGACAGGGTTGGAATCAGCCCCAGCATTTT.

This clonotype was counted ten times or more. The chain is built from TRBV7-9 and TRBJ1-5; 10 bases agree with TRBD1. This CDR3 region has 16 residues. V shed 1 base and J 3 bases; nucleotides not matched to a gene: 3. The V gene's germline CDR1 is SEHNR and CDR2 FQNEAQ (reference sequence). CDR3 DNA: TGTGCCAGCAGCTTAGTAGGGACAGGGGACAATCAGCCCCAGCATTTT. This sequence encodes CASSLVGTGDNQPQHF. Full variable domain (rest looked up from reference TRBV7-9 and TRBJ1-5): DTGVSQNPRHKITKRGQNVTFRCDPISEHNRLYWYRQTLGQGPEFLTYFQNEAQLEKSRLLSDRFSAERPKGSFSTLEIQRTEQGDSAMYLCASSLVGTGDNQPQHFGDGTRLSIL.

This clonotype was recorded many times. The gene calls are TRBV3-1 and TRBJ2-1; D is unclear. CDR1 LGHDT and CDR2 YNNKEL come from the germline V gene (reference sequence). Trimming removed 1 base from V and 10 bases from J, with 8 bases in between. CDR3 length: 12 amino acids. The CDR3 region is CASSQGDGEQFF. The DNA for the CDR3 is TGTGCCAGCAGCCAAGGAGATGGCGAGCAGTTCTTC.

This CDR3 is CSAREAGGHNNEQFF. The CDR3 coding sequence is TGCAGTGCTAGAGAAGCGGGAGGGCATAACAATGAGCAGTTCTTC. This chain joins TRBV20-1 and TRBJ2-1; 10 bases fit TRBD2. V trimming: 0 bases; J trimming: 5 bases; junction bases outside the gene matches: 4. CDR1 is DFQATT, CDR2 SNEGSKA, per germline (reference sequence). The CDR3 consists of 15 residues.

This clonotype was counted many times. The CDR3 nucleotides read TGCAGCGTTGAAGATGGGGGGACTCCACTCTCTGAGCAGTTCTTC. Encoded protein: CSVEDGGTPLSEQFF. The J gene is TRBJ2-1, the V gene TRBV29-1, with TRBD2 as a possible D gene (6 bases). Trimming shortened V by 0 bases and J by 9 bases, and 18 bases separated the two germline ends. Germline CDR1 is SQVTM and CDR2 is ANQGSEA. The CDR3 totals 15 residues.

This clonotype was counted many times. The chain uses TRBV10-3 and TRBJ2-3; D unclear. Germline V gene lookup returns CDR1 ENHRY and CDR2 SYGVKD. This CDR3 comprises 11 residues. Trimming removed 3 bases from V and 5 bases from J, with 3 bases in between. The CDR3 protein is CAISEEDTQYF. The CDR3 DNA follows: TGTGCCATCAGTGAAGAAGATACGCAGTATTTT.

The rearrangement uses TRBV12-3 or TRBV12-4 and TRBJ2-2; 11 nucleotides agree with TRBD2. This CDR3 contains 15 residues. The V gene end was trimmed by 6 bases and the J gene end by 3 bases; junction bases not matched to a gene: 3. In nucleotides, the CDR3 is TGTGCCAGCAGGATGGGACTAGCGGACACCGGGGAGCTGTTTTTT. This encodes CASRMGLADTGELFF.

Comments on this clonotype: This clone may be a read error of a much larger clone one base away. The rearrangement links TRBV4-1 to TRBJ2-7; 8 positions match TRBD2. The CDR3 loop spans 15 amino acids. CDR1 and CDR2 from the germline V gene are MGHRA and YSYEKL. The CDR3 is CASSQADSGGYERYF. The CDR3 nucleotides read TGCGCCAGCAGCCAAGCTGACAGCGGGGGATACGAGCGGTACTTC.

This clonotype was detected many times. The chain couples TRBV28 to TRBJ2-1; D might be TRBD2 (5 bases). CDR1 and CDR2 (germline): MDHEN, SYDVKM. The CDR3 spans 13 residues. The CDR3 loop reads CAVTGSRRNEQFF. CDR3 DNA: TGTGCGGTAACGGGGAGTCGTAGAAATGAGCAGTTCTTC.